What follows are 26 T cell receptor beta chains derived from one specimen sequenced in a study of shared clonotypes between healthy human individuals. Profiled with immunoSEQ multiplex PCR; TCRdb holds only in-frame clones, not every one. The sample holds roughly 1.4 million clones, approximately 98.5% seen once. Input material: naive CD4+ T cells sorted from blood. Described subset: CD45RA+ positively selected. Source of these receptors: a man aged 25 to 40 in good health.

This clone occurred once. This chain uses TRBV5-1 with TRBJ1-2, with D possibly TRBD1 on 6 matching bases. The CDR3 sequence is 14 residues long. Germline values: CDR1 SGHRS, CDR2 YFSETQ. V lost 7 bases and J 8 bases, leaving 21 bases between the germline ends. The CDR3 is CASSRDTGVLGYTF. The CDR3 nucleotides are TGCGCCAGCTCGAGGGACACCGGGGTTTTAGGCTACACCTTC.

The chain uses TRBV14 and TRBJ2-2; no firm D call. CDR1 SGHDN and CDR2 FVKESK come from the germline V gene. This CDR3 has 13 amino acids. V was clipped by 1 base and J by 6 bases, with 6 bases between them. CDR3 protein: CASSQVLAGELFF. As DNA, the CDR3 is TGTGCCAGCAGCCAAGTTCTAGCCGGGGAGCTGTTTTTT.

V and J are TRBV10-2 and TRBJ2-4, with D possibly being TRBD1 or TRBD2 (5 bases each). CDR3 length: 13 residues. Trimming removed 7 bases at V and 6 bases at J, with 13 bases between. CDR1 and CDR2 from the germline V gene are WSHSY and SAAADI. The CDR3 loop reads CASTGDALNIQYF. Here the CDR3 DNA reads TGCGCCAGCACTGGGGACGCTTTAAACATTCAGTACTTC.

The DNA of the CDR3 is TGCGCCAGCAGCCCCCTGACAGGTGGGCAGGAAAAACTGTTTTTT. Encoded protein: CASSPLTGGQEKLFF. This chain links TRBV5-1 with TRBJ1-4; TRBD1 is a possible D gene (6 bases). V was clipped by 4 bases and J by 8 bases, with 18 bases between them. Per germline, CDR1 SGHRS and CDR2 YFSETQ. There are 15 residues in the CDR3.

V and J are TRBV7-6 and TRBJ2-7, with TRBD2 identical over 8 bases. The ends lost 5 bases at V and 4 bases at J; junction bases unmatched: 13. CDR1 is SGHVS, CDR2 FNYEAQ, per germline. The CDR3 has 16 amino acids. CDR3 nucleotides: TGTGCCAGCAGCCCTCCTGGCGGGAGGCCTCTGTACGAGCAGTACTTC. It codes for CASSPPGGRPLYEQYF.

This clone was detected once. V gene TRBV10-3 combines with J gene TRBJ2-1; perhaps TRBD1 as D (6 bases). The germline V and J ends were trimmed by 10 bases and 8 bases, with 18 bases remaining between them. Per germline, CDR1 ENHRY and CDR2 SYGVKD. The CDR3 spans 13 residues. CDR3 sequence reads: CATQGSSWDEQFF. In nucleotides, the CDR3 is TGTGCCACCCAGGGGAGTTCCTGGGATGAGCAGTTCTTC.

As concerns this clone: This same CDR3 is encoded by further DNA sequences in the sample. The chain joins TRBV10-2 to TRBJ1-5; TRBD1 agrees at 8 bases. J was trimmed by 5 bases and V by 2 bases; bases with no gene match: 5. The CDR3 sequence is 15 residues long. Germline V gives CDR1 WSHSY, CDR2 SAAADI. CDR3 nucleotide sequence: TGCGCCAGCAGTGAGGCAGGGGGCGGGTATCAGCCCCAGCATTTT. As protein: CASSEAGGGYQPQHF.

V gene TRBV28 combines with J gene TRBJ2-1; D possibly corresponds to TRBD2 (5 bases). Germline assignment: CDR1 MDHEN and CDR2 SYDVKM. The CDR3 length is 15 residues. V lost 2 bases and J lost 6, with 14 bases in between. In DNA form, the CDR3 reads TGTGCCAGCAGTTTAATAAGACGGGGTTCCAATGAGCAGTTCTTC. Its protein product is CASSLIRRGSNEQFF.

The chain is built from TRBV5-1 and TRBJ2-5, with D possibly being TRBD1 or TRBD2 (5 bases each). CDR3 length equals 15 residues. The V and J ends lost 1 base and 4 bases respectively, with 14 bases between them. Germline V gene sequence: CDR1 SGHRS, CDR2 YFSETQ. CDR3 sequence reads: CASSLRGVVAETQYF. In DNA form, the CDR3 reads TGCGCCAGCAGCTTGCGAGGGGTTGTAGCAGAGACCCAGTACTTC.

This chain uses TRBV9 with TRBJ2-3, with a tentative D call TRBD1 (7 bases). The CDR3 runs 17 residues. V lost 0 bases and J lost 3, with 17 bases in between. Germline V gene data show CDR1 as SGDLS and CDR2 as YYNGEE. The CDR3 loop is CASSVGTGEAFTDTQYF. CDR3 sequence (DNA): TGTGCCAGCAGCGTAGGAACAGGGGAGGCTTTTACAGATACGCAGTATTTT. The variable domain in full, with the rest retrieved from reference TRBV9 and TRBJ2-3, is DSGVTQTPKHLITATGQRVTLRCSPRSGDLSVYWYQQSLDQGLQFLIQYYNGEERAKGNILERFSAQQFPDLHSELNLSSLELGDSALYFCASSVGTGEAFTDTQYFGPGTRLTVL.

A remark on this clone: At the DNA level, this CDR3 is encoded by other sequences in the same sample as well. The chain links TRBV5-1 to TRBJ2-5; TRBD1 agrees at 8 bases. CDR3 length equals 14 residues. With V trimmed by 2 bases and J by 3 bases, 3 bases remained unmatched. Germline CDR1 and CDR2: SGHRS and YFSETQ. CDR3 nucleotides: TGCGCCAGCAGCTTCGGGACAGGAGAAGAGACCCAGTACTTC. Protein product: CASSFGTGEETQYF.

The J gene is TRBJ2-7, the V gene TRBV5-4; D is perhaps TRBD1 (5 bases). Germline CDR1 reads SGHNT; CDR2 reads YYREEE (reference sequence). V lost 0 bases to trimming and J lost 3 bases, with 10 bases between them. CDR3 length: 14 amino acids. Written as DNA, the CDR3 is TGTGCCAGCAGCTTGGTCGGGCAGGGCTACGAGCAGTACTTC. Protein product: CASSLVGQGYEQYF.

About this clone itself: Distinct nucleotide sequences in the sample also encode this CDR3. This chain uses TRBV28 with TRBJ2-2; D is possibly TRBD1 (7 bases). The V and J ends lost 4 bases and 5 bases respectively, with 11 bases between them. The CDR3 contains 14 residues. Germline values: CDR1 MDHEN, CDR2 SYDVKM. CDR3 bases: TGTGCCAGCAGTTCCCCAGGGGGGACCGGGGAGCTGTTTTTT. It encodes CASSSPGGTGELFF.

This chain joins TRBV28 and TRBJ2-7, with TRBD2 matching 12 bases. This CDR3 is 15 amino acids long. Trimming at V came to 4 bases and at J to 5 bases, leaving 6 bases not matched to a gene. Germline values: CDR1 MDHEN, CDR2 SYDVKM. The CDR3 coding sequence is TGTGCCAGCAGTTCCTCTAGCGGGAGGGTCCACGAGCAGTACTTC. It translates to CASSSSSGRVHEQYF.

This sequence joins TRBV18 and TRBJ2-3, with a weak D call TRBD1 (6 bases). The V end lost 1 base, the J end lost 3 bases, and 11 bases lay between the germline ends. The germline gives CDR1 KGHSH, CDR2 LQKENI. This CDR3 is built from 15 residues. The CDR3 protein is CASSPLGAPTDTQYF. The CDR3 region has the DNA TGTGCCAGCTCACCACTGGGGGCGCCGACAGATACGCAGTATTTT.

V is TRBV11-2 and J is TRBJ2-7; D is perhaps TRBD2 (6 bases). The V gene's germline CDR1 is SGHAT and CDR2 FQNNGV. V was pared by 0 bases and J by 5 bases, with 8 bases between. The CDR3 is made up of 13 amino acids. CDR3 in amino acids: CASSLDWRDEQYF. CDR3 nucleotide sequence: TGTGCCAGCAGCTTAGATTGGAGGGACGAGCAGTACTTC.

V and J are TRBV9 and TRBJ1-2, with TRBD1 as a possible D gene (5 bases). This CDR3 is 14 amino acids long. V was shortened by 1 base and J by 0 bases, with 7 bases between the two germline ends. Germline V gene lookup returns CDR1 SGDLS and CDR2 YYNGEE. The CDR3 protein is CASSVQGTNYGYTF. DNA of the CDR3: TGTGCCAGCAGCGTACAGGGTACTAACTATGGCTACACCTTC.

The chain employs TRBV9 and TRBJ1-3; TRBD1 is a possible D gene (5 bases). Looked up from germline, CDR1 is SGDLS and CDR2 is YYNGEE. Trimming left V 4 bases short and J 4 bases short, with 9 bases between. This CDR3 contains 13 residues. The CDR3 coding sequence is TGTGCCAGCAGCACTCGACAGGGAAACACCATATATTTT. Its translation: CASSTRQGNTIYF.

The chain links TRBV5-5 to TRBJ2-3; 13 positions match TRBD2. The CDR3 is made up of 19 amino acids. V gave up 3 bases and J gave up 0 bases; unmatched junction bases: 10. Germline CDR1 and CDR2: SGHKS and YYEKEE (reference sequence). The CDR3, as DNA: TGTGCCAGCAGCTGGAGACTAGCGGGAGGCCCGTTTAGCACAGATACGCAGTATTTT. It codes for CASSWRLAGGPFSTDTQYF.

The genes are TRBV7-9 and TRBJ2-1; D ambiguous. The germline V gene encodes CDR1 SEHNR and CDR2 FQNEAQ (reference sequence). The CDR3 is 15 amino acids. V lost 3 bases to trimming and J lost 4 bases, with 13 bases between them. The CDR3 nucleotides read TGTGCCAGCAGCTTTATCCAGCAGCATTACAATGAGCAGTTCTTC. Translation: CASSFIQQHYNEQFF.

This chain joins TRBV29-1 and TRBJ2-7, with D perhaps TRBD1 or TRBD2 (5 bases each). V lost 5 bases to trimming and J lost 2 bases, with 10 bases between them. Germline assignment: CDR1 SQVTM and CDR2 ANQGSEA. The CDR3 is 12 residues long. CDR3 in DNA: TGCAGCGTTCCGGGACCCACCTACGAGCAGTACTTC. Amino acid sequence: CSVPGPTYEQYF.

The J gene is TRBJ2-7, the V gene TRBV27; D possibly corresponds to TRBD2 (6 bases). The germline V gene has CDR1 MNHEY and CDR2 SMNVEV (reference sequence). This CDR3 has 13 residues. Trimming shortened V by 5 bases and J by 4 bases, and 12 bases separated the two germline ends. The CDR3 loop reads CASSIGTEYEQYF. For the CDR3, the DNA is TGTGCCAGCAGTATCGGGACTGAGTACGAGCAGTACTTC.

CDR3 sequence reads: CASSGRVLPRDEQFF. Here the CDR3 DNA reads TGTGCCAGCAGTGGCCGGGTCCTACCTCGGGATGAGCAGTTCTTC. The chain is built from TRBV2 and TRBJ2-1; the D is unclear. Germline assignment: CDR1 SNHLY and CDR2 FYNNEI. The CDR3 is 15 amino acids. V was shortened by 4 bases and J by 8 bases, with 18 bases between the two germline ends.

The chain combines TRBV6-1 with TRBJ2-5, with a tentative D call TRBD2 (5 bases). V dropped 6 bases and J dropped 4 bases, with 15 bases sitting between them. CDR3 length: 14 amino acids. Germline V gives CDR1 MNHNS, CDR2 SASEGT. The CDR3 sequence: CASSDSYGRETQYF. Here the CDR3 DNA reads TGTGCCAGCAGCGATTCTTATGGGAGAGAGACCCAGTACTTC.

This rearrangement joins TRBV28 to TRBJ1-1, with D possibly TRBD1 on 5 matching bases. This CDR3 spans 11 amino acids. From germline, CDR1 is MDHEN and CDR2 SYDVKM. CDR3 in amino acids: CASGHNTEAFF. In nucleotides, the CDR3 is TGTGCGTCGGGGCATAACACTGAAGCTTTCTTT.

This rearrangement joins TRBV11-2 to TRBJ2-1, with 15 bases lining up with TRBD2. Germline CDR1 SGHAT, CDR2 FQNNGV. This CDR3 spans 15 amino acids. V lost 1 base, J lost 9 bases, and 1 base stayed unmatched. The CDR3 coding sequence is TGTGCCAGCAGCTTAGGGACTAGCGGGAGGGTTGAGCAGTTCTTC. This encodes CASSLGTSGRVEQFF.